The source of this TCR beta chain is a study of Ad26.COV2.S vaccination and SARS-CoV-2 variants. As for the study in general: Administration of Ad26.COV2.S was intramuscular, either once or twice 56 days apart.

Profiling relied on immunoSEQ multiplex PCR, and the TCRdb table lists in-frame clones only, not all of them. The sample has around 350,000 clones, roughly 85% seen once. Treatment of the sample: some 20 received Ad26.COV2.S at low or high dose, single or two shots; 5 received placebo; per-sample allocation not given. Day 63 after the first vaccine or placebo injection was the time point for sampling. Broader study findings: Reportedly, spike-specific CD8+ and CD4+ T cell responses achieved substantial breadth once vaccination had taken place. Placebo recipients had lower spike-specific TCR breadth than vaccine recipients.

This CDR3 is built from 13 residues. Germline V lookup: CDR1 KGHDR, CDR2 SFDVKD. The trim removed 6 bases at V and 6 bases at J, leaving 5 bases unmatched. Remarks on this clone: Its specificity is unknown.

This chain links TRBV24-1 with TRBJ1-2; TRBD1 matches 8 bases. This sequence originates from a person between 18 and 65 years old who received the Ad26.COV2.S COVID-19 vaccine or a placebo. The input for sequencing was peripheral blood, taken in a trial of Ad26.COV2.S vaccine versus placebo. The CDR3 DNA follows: TGTGCCACCAGTAAGACAGGGGTCGATGGCTACACCTTC. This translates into CATSKTGVDGYTF.